One and the same sample provided the 20 T cell receptor beta chains below, sequenced in a study of control samples from healthy donors and cancer patients. The assay was immunoSEQ multiplex PCR, and TCRdb's table has in-frame clones only and misses some. The sample lists about 120,000 clones, roughly 92% occurring once. Sequenced input: blood. The receptors originated from a man aged 18 to 35 in good health.

The V gene is TRBV2, the J gene TRBJ2-7; TRBD2 might be the D (5 bases). The length of the CDR3 is 13 residues. Germline assignment: CDR1 SNHLY and CDR2 FYNNEI. V shed 4 bases and J shed 6 bases, with 13 bases lying between them. The CDR3 loop reads CASSGAELGEQYF. The CDR3 coding sequence is TGTGCCAGCAGTGGGGCTGAACTAGGCGAGCAGTACTTC.

CDR3 loop: CASSPPGRENQPQHF. The CDR3 nucleotides read TGTGCCAGCAGCCCTCCGGGACGGGAGAATCAGCCCCAGCATTTT. The chain links TRBV9 to TRBJ1-5; possibly TRBD1 for D (5 bases). Germline loops: CDR1 SGDLS, CDR2 YYNGEE. The CDR3 consists of 15 residues. V was pared by 4 bases and J by 4 bases, with 15 bases between.

This chain's CDR3 is CSVAAGTNTEAFF. The CDR3 nucleotides read TGCAGCGTTGCCGCAGGGACGAACACTGAAGCTTTCTTT. This chain links TRBV29-1 with TRBJ1-1, with D perhaps TRBD1 (5 bases). V gave up 4 bases and J gave up 1 base, with 10 bases separating them. This CDR3 region has 13 residues. Germline CDR1 SQVTM, CDR2 ANQGSEA.

In the case of this clone: This specimen includes other DNA sequences encoding the same CDR3. The chain carries TRBV5-1 and TRBJ2-7; 9 nucleotides align to TRBD1. The CDR3 runs to 14 residues. Germline-derived CDR1 and CDR2 are SGHRS and YFSETQ. V gave up 4 bases and J gave up 2 bases; unmatched junction bases: 4. The CDR3 DNA follows: TGCGCCAGCAGCCCTGGGACAGGGACCTACGAGCAGTACTTC. Encoded protein: CASSPGTGTYEQYF.

The chain has TRBV5-6 and TRBJ2-3; possible D gene TRBD1, 5 bases. The V gene's germline CDR1 is SGHDT and CDR2 YYEEEE. This CDR3 is built from 14 residues. V was shortened by 2 bases and J by 7 bases, with 14 bases between the two germline ends. The CDR3 DNA reads as TGTGCCAGCAGCTTCAGACAGCCGTGGAATACGCAGTATTTT. It is translated as CASSFRQPWNTQYF. Full variable domain (remainder filled in from reference TRBV5-6 and TRBJ2-3): DAGVTQSPTHLIKTRGQQVTLRCSPKSGHDTVSWYQQALGQGPQFIFQYYEEEERQRGNFPDRFSGHQFPNYSSELNVNALLLGDSALYLCASSFRQPWNTQYFGPGTRLTVL.

The chain links TRBV9 to TRBJ2-1; 11 bases are shared with TRBD2. The CDR3 has 15 residues. Germline CDR1 SGDLS, CDR2 YYNGEE. V lost 2 bases, J lost 3 bases, and 1 base stayed unmatched. The CDR3 region has the DNA TGTGCCAGCAGCGTTAGCGGGGGGGTCTACAATGAGCAGTTCTTC. Translating it yields CASSVSGGVYNEQFF.

The V call is TRBV2, the J call TRBJ1-2; no firm D call. Germline V gene sequence: CDR1 SNHLY, CDR2 FYNNEI. CDR3 length equals 12 residues. The V end was cut by 6 bases, the J end by 1 base, with 6 bases between. The CDR3 spells CASRENNYGYTF. CDR3 bases: TGTGCCAGCAGGGAAAATAACTATGGCTACACCTTC.

This chain joins TRBV21-1 and TRBJ1-5; the DNA was not used to check the table's D call, TRBD1. TRBV21-1 is marked as a pseudogene. The CDR3 consists of 17 residues. The CDR3 is CASSKKTPGQGNQPQHF. The CDR3 DNA sequence: TGTGCCAGCAGCAAAAAAACTCCAGGTCAAGGCAATCAGCCCCAGCATTTT.

This chain uses TRBV7-6 with TRBJ1-5, with unresolved D. CDR1 SGHVS and CDR2 FNYEAQ come from the germline V gene. CDR3 length: 13 amino acids. V gave up 6 bases and J gave up 3 bases, with 9 bases separating them. The CDR3 DNA sequence: TGTGCCAGCAGTTACGGATACAATCAGCCCCAGCATTTT. Translated, it gives CASSYGYNQPQHF.

The chain is built from TRBV29-1 and TRBJ1-2; 7 nucleotides align to TRBD1. Germline V gene lookup returns CDR1 SQVTM and CDR2 ANQGSEA. Unmatched junction bases numbered 6, after V lost 0 bases and J lost 5 bases. The CDR3 runs to 14 residues. CDR3 DNA sequence: TGCAGCGTTGAAGATCCGACACAGGGGTATGGCTACACCTTC. Translation gives CSVEDPTQGYGYTF.

The chain combines TRBV7-9 with TRBJ2-5; D is ambiguous. The CDR3 loop spans 11 amino acids. Germline CDR1 reads SEHNR; CDR2 reads FQNEAQ (reference sequence). V gave up 3 bases and J gave up 5 bases, with 4 bases separating them. This CDR3 reads CASSFMETQYF. The CDR3 nucleotides are TGTGCCAGCAGCTTTATGGAGACCCAGTACTTC.

V gene TRBV19 combines with J gene TRBJ2-1; 7 positions agree with TRBD2. The CDR3 runs 18 residues. Germline values: CDR1 LNHDA, CDR2 SQIVND (reference sequence). J lost 0 bases, V lost 1 base, and 9 bases had no gene match. The chain's CDR3 is CASSIGLTSLFSYNEQFF. The CDR3 DNA follows: TGTGCCAGTAGTATAGGTTTGACTAGCCTATTCTCCTACAATGAGCAGTTCTTC.

The chain combines TRBV6-5 with TRBJ1-2; D is unresolved. The CDR3 contains 14 residues. V was cut by 1 base and J by 2 bases, with 8 bases left in between. Germline loops: CDR1 MNHEY, CDR2 SVGAGI. CDR3 nucleotides: TGTGCCAGCAGTTACTTGGGCAGAAACTATGGCTACACCTTC. Translation gives CASSYLGRNYGYTF.

The chain links TRBV13 to TRBJ2-2; the match to TRBD2 covers 9 bases. The CDR3 consists of 17 residues. CDR1 PRHDT and CDR2 FYEKMQ come from the germline V gene (reference sequence). Trimming cost V 4 bases and J 4 bases; bases outside gene matches: 10. The CDR3 sequence: CASSSRGLAPFTGELFF. The DNA of the CDR3 is TGTGCCAGCAGCTCCAGGGGACTAGCCCCCTTCACCGGGGAGCTGTTTTTT.

The chain couples TRBV4-1 to TRBJ2-6; D gene uncertain. Germline assignment: CDR1 MGHRA and CDR2 YSYEKL. Trimming shortened V by 0 bases and J by 0 bases, and 9 bases separated the two germline ends. The CDR3 is 17 residues long. The CDR3 region has the DNA TGCGCCAGCAGCCAAGAGTCGACATCCTCTGGGGCCAACGTCCTGACTTTC. Protein sequence: CASSQESTSSGANVLTF.

This clone was detected only once. The genes are TRBV2 and TRBJ1-2; 9 bases are a match to TRBD1. Germline assignment: CDR1 SNHLY and CDR2 FYNNEI. The CDR3 consists of 13 residues. V gave up 9 bases and J gave up 4 bases; unmatched junction bases: 6. DNA of the CDR3: TGTGCCAGTAGACAGGGGGTGAGCTATGGCTACACCTTC. This gives the protein CASRQGVSYGYTF. Variable domain in full (rest from reference TRBV2 and TRBJ1-2): EPEVTQTPSHQVTQMGQEVILRCVPISNHLYFYWYRQILGQKVEFLVSFYNNEISEKSEIFDDQFSVERPDGSNFTLKIRSTKLEDSAMYFCASRQGVSYGYTFGSGTRLTVV.

This clone was found a few times. At the DNA level, this CDR3 is encoded by other sequences in the same sample as well. This chain uses TRBV5-1 with TRBJ1-6; 8 bases align to TRBD1. The CDR3 is 14 amino acids. V lost 4 bases and J lost 10; bases outside the gene matches: 7. Germline-derived CDR1 and CDR2 are SGHRS and YFSETQ. The CDR3 protein is CASSPGQGASPLHF. In DNA form, the CDR3 reads TGCGCCAGCAGCCCCGGTCAGGGGGCCTCACCCCTCCACTTT.

This chain connects TRBV28 to TRBJ1-5; 8 bases map to TRBD1. Per germline, CDR1 MDHEN and CDR2 SYDVKM. The CDR3 is 15 residues long. J lost 6 bases, V lost 5 bases, and 9 bases had no gene match. The CDR3 nucleotides read TGTGCCAGCAGTGAGGAAGGGCAGGGGGCTCAGCCCCAGCATTTT. Translation: CASSEEGQGAQPQHF.

V and J are TRBV19 and TRBJ2-1; 7 bases are shared with TRBD2. From germline, CDR1 is LNHDA and CDR2 SQIVND (reference sequence). The CDR3 length is 13 residues. Trimming took 6 bases from V and 13 from J; bases not matched to a gene: 12. CDR3 residues: CASSPGGAGDQFF. The CDR3 DNA reads TGTGCCAGTAGCCCGGGCGGGGCGGGGGACCAGTTCTTC.

This clone has more than one count but fewer than ten. The chain uses TRBV13 and TRBJ2-3; D perhaps matches TRBD2 (5 bases). Germline loops: CDR1 PRHDT, CDR2 FYEKMQ (reference sequence). The CDR3 spans 14 residues. Trimming removed 5 bases at V and 0 bases at J, with 9 bases between. The CDR3 coding sequence is TGTGCCAGCAGCACCGGACTTAGCACAGATACGCAGTATTTT. Translating it yields CASSTGLSTDTQYF.